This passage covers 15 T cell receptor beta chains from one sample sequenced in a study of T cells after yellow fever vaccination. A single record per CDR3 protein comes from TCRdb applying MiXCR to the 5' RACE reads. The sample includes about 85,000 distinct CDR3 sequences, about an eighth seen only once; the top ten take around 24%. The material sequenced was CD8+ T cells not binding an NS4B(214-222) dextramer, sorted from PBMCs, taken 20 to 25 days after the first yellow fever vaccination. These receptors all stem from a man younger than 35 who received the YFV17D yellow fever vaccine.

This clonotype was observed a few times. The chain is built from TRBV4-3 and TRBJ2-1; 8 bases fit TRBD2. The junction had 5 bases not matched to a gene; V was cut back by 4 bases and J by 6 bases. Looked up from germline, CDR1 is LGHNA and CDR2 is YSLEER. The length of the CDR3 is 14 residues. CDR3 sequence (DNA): TGCGCCAGCAGCCCCTGGGCGGGGGGCAATGAGCAGTTCTTC. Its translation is CASSPWAGGNEQFF.

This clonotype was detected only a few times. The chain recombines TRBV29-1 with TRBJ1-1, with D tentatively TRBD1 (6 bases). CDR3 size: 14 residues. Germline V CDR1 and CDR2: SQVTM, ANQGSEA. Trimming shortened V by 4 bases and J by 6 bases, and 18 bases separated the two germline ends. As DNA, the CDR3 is TGCAGCGTTGCGGGGGGCGACGGAGGTGCTGAAGCTTTCTTT. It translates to CSVAGGDGGAEAFF.

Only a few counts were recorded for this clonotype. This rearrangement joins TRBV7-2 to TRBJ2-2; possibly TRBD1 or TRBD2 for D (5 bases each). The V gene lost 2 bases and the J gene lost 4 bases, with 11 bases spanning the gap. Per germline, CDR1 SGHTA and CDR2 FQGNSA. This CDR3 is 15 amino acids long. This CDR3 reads CASSLMTGGTGELFF. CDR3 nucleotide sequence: TGTGCCAGCAGCTTAATGACTGGGGGCACCGGGGAGCTGTTTTTT.

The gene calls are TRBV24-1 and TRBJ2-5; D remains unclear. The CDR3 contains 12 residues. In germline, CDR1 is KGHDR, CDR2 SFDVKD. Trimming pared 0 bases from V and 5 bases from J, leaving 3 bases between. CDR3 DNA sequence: TGTGCCACCAGTGATTTGAGGGAGACCCAGTACTTC. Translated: CATSDLRETQYF.

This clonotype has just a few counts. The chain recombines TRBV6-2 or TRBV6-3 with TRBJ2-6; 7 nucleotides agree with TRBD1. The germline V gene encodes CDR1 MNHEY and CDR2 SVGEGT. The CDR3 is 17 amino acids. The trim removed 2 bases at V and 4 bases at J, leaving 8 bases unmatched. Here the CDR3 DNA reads TGTGCCAGCAGTTACGGGACAGCAAAAGCGGGGGCCAACGTCCTGACTTTC. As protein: CASSYGTAKAGANVLTF.

In nucleotides, the CDR3 is TGTGCCATACACACGGGCTACGAGCAGTACTTC. Amino acids: CAIHTGYEQYF. The chain has TRBV28 and TRBJ2-7, with unresolved D. Trimming removed 10 bases at V and 3 bases at J, with 10 bases between. CDR3 length: 11 amino acids. Germline lookup yields CDR1 MDHEN and CDR2 SYDVKM.

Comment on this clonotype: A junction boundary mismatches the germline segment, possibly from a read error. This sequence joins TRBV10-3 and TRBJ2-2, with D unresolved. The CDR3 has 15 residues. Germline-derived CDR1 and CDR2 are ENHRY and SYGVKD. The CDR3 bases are TGTGCCCTCAGTGAGTCGCTGACTGTTCCCGGGGAGCTGTTTTTT. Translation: CALSESLTVPGELFF.

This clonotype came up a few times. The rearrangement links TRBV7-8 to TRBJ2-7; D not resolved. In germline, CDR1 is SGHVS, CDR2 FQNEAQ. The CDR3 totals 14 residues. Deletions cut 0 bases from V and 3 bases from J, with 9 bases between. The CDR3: CASSLAGSLYEQYV. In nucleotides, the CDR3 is TGTGCCAGCAGCTTAGCGGGCAGCCTCTACGAGCAGTACGTC.

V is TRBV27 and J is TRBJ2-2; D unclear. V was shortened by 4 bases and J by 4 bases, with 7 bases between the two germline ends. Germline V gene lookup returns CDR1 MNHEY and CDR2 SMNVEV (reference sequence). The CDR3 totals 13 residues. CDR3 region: CASSSPITGELFF. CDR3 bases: TGTGCCAGCAGTTCCCCGATCACCGGGGAGCTGTTTTTT.

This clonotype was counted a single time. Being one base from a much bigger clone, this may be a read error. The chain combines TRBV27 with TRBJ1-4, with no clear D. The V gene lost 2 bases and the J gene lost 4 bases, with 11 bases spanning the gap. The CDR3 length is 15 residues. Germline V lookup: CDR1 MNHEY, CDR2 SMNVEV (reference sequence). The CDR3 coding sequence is TGTGCCAGCAGTTTAGGAGAAGCAAGTAATGAAAAACTGTTTTTT. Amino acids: CASSLGEASNEKLFF.

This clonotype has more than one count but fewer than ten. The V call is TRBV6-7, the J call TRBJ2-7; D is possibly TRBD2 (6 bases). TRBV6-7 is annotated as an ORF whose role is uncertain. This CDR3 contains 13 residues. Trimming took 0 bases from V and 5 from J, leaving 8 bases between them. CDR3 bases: TGTGCCAGCAGTTACTCGGGGGGTAACGAGCAGTACGTC. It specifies CASSYSGGNEQYV.

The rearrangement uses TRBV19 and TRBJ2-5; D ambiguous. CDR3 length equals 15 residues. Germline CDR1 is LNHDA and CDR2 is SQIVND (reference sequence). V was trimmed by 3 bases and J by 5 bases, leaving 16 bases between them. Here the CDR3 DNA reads TGTGCCAGTAGTATTTTCCTGGCGGCGGAGGAGACCCAGTACTTC. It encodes CASSIFLAAEETQYF.

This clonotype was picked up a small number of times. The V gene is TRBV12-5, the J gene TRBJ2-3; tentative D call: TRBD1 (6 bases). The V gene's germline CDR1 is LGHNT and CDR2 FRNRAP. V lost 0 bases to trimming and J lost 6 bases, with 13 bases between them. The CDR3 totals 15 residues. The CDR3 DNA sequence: TGTGCTAGTGGTTTGGTAGGGTACAGGGAGGATACGCAGTATTTT. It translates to CASGLVGYREDTQYF.

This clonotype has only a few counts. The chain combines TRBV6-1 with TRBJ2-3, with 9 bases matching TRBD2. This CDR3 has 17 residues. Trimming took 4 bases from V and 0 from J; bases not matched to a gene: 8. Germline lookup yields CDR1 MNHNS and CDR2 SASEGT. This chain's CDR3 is CASSVRLAGASTDTQYF. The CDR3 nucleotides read TGTGCCAGCAGTGTACGGTTAGCGGGGGCAAGCACAGATACGCAGTATTTT.

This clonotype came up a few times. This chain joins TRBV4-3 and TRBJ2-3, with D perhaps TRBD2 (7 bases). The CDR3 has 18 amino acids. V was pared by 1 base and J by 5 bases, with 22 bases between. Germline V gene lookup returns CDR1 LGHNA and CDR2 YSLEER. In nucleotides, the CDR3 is TGCGCCAGCAGCCAAGGCGACCGGGGGGCCGGGTACGGAGATACGCAGTATTTT. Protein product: CASSQGDRGAGYGDTQYF.